This T cell receptor (beta chain) was sequenced for a study of blood T cells in healthy people across ages. Next came a second PCR, run for about 7 to 12 cycles, which used a sample-barcoded 5' primer along with a J-beta primer mix. Every sample returned 2.5 million or more CDR3-containing paired-end reads. In TCRdb, the 5' RACE reads were re-called with MiXCR into one record per CDR3 protein. The sample contains 1.2 million to 1.5 million distinct CDR3 sequences, 42% of which appear only once. The authors extracted at least 5.5 micrograms of total RNA per sample. This receptor was identified in a woman in her late teens or twenties in good health. The sequencing input was blood.

CDR3 loop: CASSDSRQGGGSPLHF. CDR3 nucleotides: TGTGCCAGCAGTGATTCCAGACAGGGGGGAGGATCACCCCTCCACTTT. The chain couples TRBV6-1 to TRBJ1-6; 9 nucleotides match TRBD1. The germline V gene encodes CDR1 MNHNS and CDR2 SASEGT. V was clipped by 3 bases and J by 10 bases; unmatched bases: 10. CDR3 size: 16 residues.